A few counts support the clone carrying this TCR beta chain. Its specificity is unknown. The data originate from a study of vaccination and CD4 T cells after COVID-19. Background on the study: The convalescents were made up of six males and four females, two of whom were Hispanic.

The V gene's germline CDR1 is ENHRY and CDR2 SYGVKD. V lost 4 bases and J lost 7, with 16 bases in between. This CDR3 contains 14 residues. As for treatment: approximately 9-day PBMC culture with coronavirus spike peptide pools or control peptides (ViraFEST assay). With the Oncomine TCR Beta short-read assay, DNA from cultured CD4+ T cells was sequenced. Cultures of CD4+ T cells served as the source for extracting genomic DNA. TCRdb reprocessed the PCR reads via MiXCR and lists one record per CDR3 protein. The sample contains some 12,000 distinct CDR3 sequences, roughly 38% of which appear only once. Sequencing was carried out using cultured CD4+ T cells from blood. J is TRBJ1-2 and V is TRBV10-3, with D possibly being TRBD1 (6 bases). The sequence was obtained from a human donor with COVID-19. The CDR3 loop is CAISGTDLRGGYTF. CDR3 sequence (DNA): TGTGCCATCAGTGGGACGGATCTCAGGGGTGGCTACACCTTC.